This T cell receptor (beta chain) was captured in a study of blood T cell repertoires in COVID-19. For the study at large: Sites in the United States, Italy and Spain provided acute and convalescent COVID-19 samples. PBMCs, B-cell-depleted T cells, or T cells were the source of the cDNA or gDNA that made up the material.

The ends were cut back, 0 bases at V and 9 bases at J, with 17 bases in the middle. There are 15 residues in the CDR3. Germline lookup yields CDR1 MNHEY and CDR2 SVGAGI. This clone has a single count. Original data processing: Amplification from reference gene primers served as the basis for estimated nucleated cell counts. The data were produced by immunoSEQ multiplex PCR, yet TCRdb's version contains in-frame clones alone and is incomplete. The V and J calls and clone size are taken from that table; D and trimming were inferred from the DNA. Of approximately 99,000 clones listed, about 83% were seen once; the top ten hold less than 2%.

The origin of this receptor is a man between 65 and 79 years old with active or convalescent COVID-19. The chain couples TRBV6-5 to TRBJ1-1, with no clear D. Source material: peripheral blood. The CDR3 DNA reads TGTGCCAGCAGTTACTCAGGCCGGACGGGCGGGCAAGCTTTCTTT. Amino acids: CASSYSGRTGGQAFF.